The 9 T cell receptor beta chains reported below all come from one sample, sequenced in a study of cytomegalovirus exposure and HLA in healthy donors. In the PCR, 60 Vbeta and 13 Jbeta primers were used. Measured with immunoSEQ multiplex PCR; TCRdb has only the in-frame clones, and not every one. The sample shows 150,000 to 200,000 clones, more than 70% of them seen only once. Sequencing was done on a sample of PBMCs. These receptors were taken from a woman aged 40 to 49 in good health and CMV-seronegative.

The V call is TRBV7-8, the J call TRBJ2-7, with 10 bases that match TRBD2. The CDR3 length is 15 residues. V lost 5 bases to trimming and J lost 5 bases; unmatched junction nucleotides: 9. Germline lookup yields CDR1 SGHVS and CDR2 FQNEAQ. The CDR3 nucleotides read TGTGCCAGCAGCCCGGGAGCGGGAGGGCCACACGAGCAGTACTTC. Translated: CASSPGAGGPHEQYF.

CDR3 region: CASSLVAGSRETQYF. As DNA, the CDR3 is TGCGCCAGCAGCTTGGTAGCGGGAAGTAGAGAGACCCAGTACTTC. V gene TRBV5-1 combines with J gene TRBJ2-5; 8 bases fit TRBD2. The J segment lost 4 bases and the V segment lost 0 bases, leaving 5 bases of the junction unmatched. Germline lookup yields CDR1 SGHRS and CDR2 YFSETQ. CDR3 length equals 15 residues.

The V gene is TRBV5-4, the J gene TRBJ2-7, with a weak D call TRBD1 (5 bases). The CDR3 covers 13 residues. V gave up 7 bases and J gave up 0 bases, with 11 bases separating them. The germline V gene encodes CDR1 SGHNT and CDR2 YYREEE (reference sequence). In DNA, the CDR3 is TGTGCCAGCGAAAACAGGAGCTCCTACGAGCAGTACTTC. Encoded protein: CASENRSSYEQYF.

The genes are TRBV7-8 and TRBJ2-3, with D possibly TRBD2 on 6 matching bases. Germline values: CDR1 SGHVS, CDR2 FQNEAQ. Trimming removed 5 bases from V and 0 bases from J, with 18 bases in between. This CDR3 is built from 17 residues. The CDR3 region has the DNA TGTGCCAGCAGCCCGGGTGCGGGTCGGGGGAGCACAGATACGCAGTATTTT. The encoded protein is CASSPGAGRGSTDTQYF.

This chain uses TRBV4-1 with TRBJ2-3, with 10 positions matching TRBD2. Trimming took 0 bases from V and 0 from J; bases not matched to a gene: 9. The germline V gene encodes CDR1 MGHRA and CDR2 YSYEKL. The length of the CDR3 is 19 residues. CDR3 amino acids: CASSQDSYGLAASTDTQYF. The CDR3 DNA follows: TGCGCCAGCAGCCAAGATTCGTACGGACTAGCGGCTAGCACAGATACGCAGTATTTT.

This clone appeared once. This chain uses TRBV14 with TRBJ2-2; the match to TRBD2 covers 15 bases. V shed 3 bases, J shed 0 bases, and the junction held 5 bases outside the gene matches. CDR3 length equals 19 residues. Germline V gene lookup returns CDR1 SGHDN and CDR2 FVKESK. CDR3 nucleotides: TGTGCCAGCAGCCATATGGGACTAGCGGGAGGACCGAACACCGGGGAGCTGTTTTTT. Translated, it gives CASSHMGLAGGPNTGELFF.

The chain is built from TRBV10-3 and TRBJ1-4; the match to TRBD1 covers 9 bases. This CDR3 comprises 18 residues. Germline CDR1 reads ENHRY; CDR2 reads SYGVKD. V lost 6 bases to trimming and J lost 4 bases; unmatched junction nucleotides: 15. As DNA, the CDR3 is TGTGCCATCAGGCCGGGACAGGGCGAGCCTCGTGATAATGAAAAACTGTTTTTT. As protein: CAIRPGQGEPRDNEKLFF.

This clone was observed a handful of times. V is TRBV5-4 and J is TRBJ2-3; maybe TRBD2 (5 bases). The germline V gene has CDR1 SGHNT and CDR2 YYREEE (reference sequence). V shed 5 bases and J shed 0 bases, with 16 bases lying between them. The CDR3 loop spans 16 amino acids. The DNA of the CDR3 is TGTGCCAGCAGTCGCGGAGGTCTAGCTAGCACAGATACGCAGTATTTT. Amino acids: CASSRGGLASTDTQYF.

This sequence joins TRBV25-1 and TRBJ2-6; D gene unclear. The CDR3 is 14 residues long. V lost 3 bases, J lost 0 bases, and 3 bases lay in between. Germline-derived CDR1 and CDR2 are MGHDK and SYGVNS. DNA for the CDR3: TGTGCCAGCAGTGACAACTCTGGGGCCAACGTCCTGACTTTC. This translates into CASSDNSGANVLTF.